Listed here are 30 T cell receptor beta chains from one sample, sequenced in a study of cytomegalovirus exposure and HLA in healthy donors. This PCR relied on a set of 60 Vbeta primers and 13 Jbeta primers. Some clones are missing from TCRdb's copy, which holds only in-frame ones; the method was immunoSEQ multiplex PCR. The table includes more than 85,000 clones, 70% to 80% detected once. Sequenced material: PBMCs. These receptors were taken from a young woman in good health and CMV-seropositive.

The chain carries TRBV25-1 and TRBJ1-2; 8 positions match TRBD1. CDR3 length: 13 amino acids. From germline, CDR1 is MGHDK and CDR2 SYGVNS. With V trimmed by 7 bases and J by 3 bases, 4 bases remained unmatched. The CDR3 loop is CASIGQGDYGYTF. As DNA, the CDR3 is TGTGCCAGCATAGGACAGGGAGACTATGGCTACACCTTC.

A word on this clone: One end of the junction is discordant with germline, which a read error may explain. The chain's CDR3 is CASSLRRGSDTQYF. The DNA for the CDR3 is TGTGCTAGCAGCTTAAGGCGGGGGTCAGATACGCAGTATTTT. The J gene is TRBJ2-3, the V gene TRBV7-7, with TRBD2 matching over 7 bases. CDR1 SSHAT and CDR2 FNYEAQ come from the germline V gene (reference sequence). This CDR3 is built from 14 residues. Using reference TRBV7-7 and TRBJ2-3 for the parts outside the CDR3, the full variable domain is GAGVSQSPRYKVTKRGQDVTLRCDPISSHATLYWYQQALGQGPEFLTYFNYEAQPDKSGLPSDRFSAERPEGSISTLTIQRTEQRDSAMYRCASSLRRGSDTQYFGPGTRLTVL.

The V gene is TRBV18, the J gene TRBJ2-7; TRBD2 agrees at 11 bases. The germline CDR1 and CDR2 sequences are KGHSH and LQKENI. Trimming took 5 bases from V and 0 from J; bases not matched to a gene: 3. This CDR3 is 15 amino acids long. CDR3 nucleotides: TGTGCCAGCTCAGCTACTAGCGGGAGCTCCTACGAGCAGTACTTC. Residues: CASSATSGSSYEQYF.

This chain connects TRBV29-1 to TRBJ2-1, with D possibly being TRBD2 (5 bases). Looked up from germline, CDR1 is SQVTM and CDR2 is ANQGSEA. V dropped 4 bases and J dropped 6 bases, with 19 bases sitting between them. This CDR3 spans 15 amino acids. Here the CDR3 reads CSVVGRAGPTNEQFF. The CDR3 bases are TGCAGCGTTGTAGGACGTGCGGGTCCGACCAATGAGCAGTTCTTC.

The chain joins TRBV5-4 to TRBJ1-1; tentatively, D is TRBD1 (5 bases). Trimming took off 1 base at V and 5 bases at J, with 6 bases between the two ends. The CDR3 totals 12 residues. CDR1 SGHNT and CDR2 YYREEE come from the germline V gene (reference sequence). DNA for the CDR3: TGTGCCAGCAGCTTGCAGGGTACTGAAGCTTTCTTT. Protein sequence: CASSLQGTEAFF.

This chain links TRBV6-1 with TRBJ2-1; the D is unclear. The CDR3 is 13 residues long. V shed 5 bases and J shed 7 bases, with 12 bases lying between them. CDR1 and CDR2 from the germline V gene are MNHNS and SASEGT. CDR3 DNA sequence: TGTGCCAGCAGTCCAATCACTCATAATGAGCAGTTCTTC. Translating gives CASSPITHNEQFF.

As to this clone: At the DNA level, this CDR3 is encoded by other sequences in the same sample as well. This chain connects TRBV9 to TRBJ2-3; 10 bases line up with TRBD2. The CDR3 contains 16 residues. In germline, CDR1 is SGDLS, CDR2 YYNGEE. The V segment lost 1 base and the J segment 3 bases; nucleotides outside the gene matches: 5. The CDR3 loop reads CASSVLAGDGTDTQYF. The DNA for the CDR3 is TGTGCCAGCAGCGTACTAGCGGGAGACGGGACAGATACGCAGTATTTT. Supplemented by reference TRBV9 and TRBJ2-3, the full variable domain reads DSGVTQTPKHLITATGQRVTLRCSPRSGDLSVYWYQQSLDQGLQFLIQYYNGEERAKGNILERFSAQQFPDLHSELNLSSLELGDSALYFCASSVLAGDGTDTQYFGPGTRLTVL.

The chain uses TRBV30 and TRBJ1-1, with TRBD1 matching over 8 bases. This CDR3 spans 13 amino acids. Germline lookup yields CDR1 GTSNPN and CDR2 SVGIG (reference sequence). With V trimmed by 7 bases and J by 1 base, 5 bases remained unmatched. In DNA, the CDR3 is TGTGCCTTACCAGGGGGCCAGAACACTGAAGCTTTCTTT. This encodes CALPGGQNTEAFF.

This clone was counted a single time. CDR3 coding DNA: TGTGCCAGCAGTTTGGACAGGGAGCAGTACTTC. Translating it yields CASSLDREQYF. This rearrangement joins TRBV28 to TRBJ2-7; TRBD1 aligns across 7 bases. Germline loops: CDR1 MDHEN, CDR2 SYDVKM. CDR3 length: 11 residues. Losses at the gene ends were 3 bases for V and 7 bases for J; bases not matched to a gene: 0.

The chain combines TRBV5-4 with TRBJ2-7, with D maybe TRBD2 (6 bases). The CDR3 is 12 residues long. Germline CDR1 is SGHNT and CDR2 is YYREEE (reference sequence). Trimming removed 2 bases at V and 6 bases at J, with 9 bases between. The CDR3 protein is CASSFGGAEQYF. DNA of the CDR3: TGTGCCAGCAGCTTTGGAGGGGCCGAGCAGTACTTC. Looking up the rest from reference TRBV5-4 and TRBJ2-7 gives the full variable domain: ETGVTQSPTHLIKTRGQQVTLRCSSQSGHNTVSWYQQALGQGPQFIFQYYREEENGRGNFPPRFSGLQFPNYSSELNVNALELDDSALYLCASSFGGAEQYFGPGTRLTVT.

The chain has TRBV28 and TRBJ2-7; D unclear. Germline values: CDR1 MDHEN, CDR2 SYDVKM. V dropped 8 bases and J dropped 2 bases, with 13 bases sitting between them. This CDR3 is 13 amino acids long. In DNA, the CDR3 is TGTGCCAGCGGCCAAAGGAGTACCTACGAGCAGTACTTC. It encodes CASGQRSTYEQYF.

The rearrangement uses TRBV19 and TRBJ2-7; tentative D call: TRBD2 (6 bases). This CDR3 spans 13 amino acids. V lost 4 bases and J lost 0, with 7 bases in between. Per germline, CDR1 LNHDA and CDR2 SQIVND (reference sequence). The CDR3 sequence is CASSSGNSYEQYF. The CDR3 region has the DNA TGTGCCAGTAGTAGCGGGAACTCCTACGAGCAGTACTTC. The entire variable domain, with the rest obtained from reference TRBV19 and TRBJ2-7, is as follows: DGGITQSPKYLFRKEGQNVTLSCEQNLNHDAMYWYRQDPGQGLRLIYYSQIVNDFQKGDIAEGYSVSREKKESFPLTVTSAQKNPTAFYLCASSSGNSYEQYFGPGTRLTVT.

This CDR3 is CASRTGGLEPQHF. DNA for the CDR3: TGTGCCAGCAGGACAGGGGGCTTGGAGCCCCAGCATTTT. This chain connects TRBV6-5 to TRBJ1-5; 10 nucleotides agree with TRBD1. Germline CDR1 MNHEY, CDR2 SVGAGI. This CDR3 has 13 amino acids. The V gene end was trimmed by 6 bases and the J gene end by 8 bases; junction bases not matched to a gene: 4.

The V and J genes are TRBV6-5 and TRBJ1-5; 8 nucleotides align to TRBD1. V gave up 6 bases and J gave up 1 base; unmatched junction bases: 5. The CDR3 contains 15 residues. In germline, CDR1 is MNHEY, CDR2 SVGAGI. In nucleotides, the CDR3 is TGTGCCAGCAGGCTATACAGGGGGAGCAATCAGCCCCAGCATTTT. It specifies CASRLYRGSNQPQHF.

With respect to this clone: The junction shows a germline mismatch at one end, possibly a read error. The chain recombines TRBV18 with TRBJ1-3, with TRBD1 matching over 8 bases. CDR1 is KGHSH, CDR2 LQKENI, per germline. The CDR3 runs to 16 residues. DNA for the CDR3: TGTGCCAGCTCACCACGGGACAGGCTAACGGGAAACACAATATATTTT. Translated, it gives CASSPRDRLTGNTIYF.

The V and J genes are TRBV7-9 and TRBJ1-2, with 7 bases identical to TRBD1. The junction had 10 bases not matched to a gene; V was cut back by 5 bases and J by 7 bases. The CDR3 covers 14 residues. Germline lookup yields CDR1 SEHNR and CDR2 FQNEAQ (reference sequence). In DNA, the CDR3 is TGTGCCAGCAGCCCGTCACAGGGGCTCGGTGGCTACACCTTC. Translating gives CASSPSQGLGGYTF.

This clone was observed a handful of times. The V gene is TRBV6-4, the J gene TRBJ2-1; TRBD2 might be the D (6 bases). Germline CDR1 reads MRHNA; CDR2 reads SNTAGT. With 5 bases removed from V and 3 bases from J, the gap between germline ends came to 17 bases. The CDR3 consists of 16 residues. CDR3 coding DNA: TGTGCCAGCAGTCCCGAGGAGGGAGTCGGCTACAATGAGCAGTTCTTC. Translating gives CASSPEEGVGYNEQFF.

This clone was detected once. The rearrangement uses TRBV19 and TRBJ2-7, with 8 bases that match TRBD1. With V trimmed by 3 bases and J by 2 bases, 9 bases remained unmatched. CDR3 length: 16 amino acids. Germline V gene lookup returns CDR1 LNHDA and CDR2 SQIVND (reference sequence). The CDR3 region is CASSMGTGLGTYEQYF. For the CDR3, the DNA is TGTGCCAGTAGTATGGGGACAGGACTGGGTACCTACGAGCAGTACTTC. Variable domain in full (rest from reference TRBV19 and TRBJ2-7): DGGITQSPKYLFRKEGQNVTLSCEQNLNHDAMYWYRQDPGQGLRLIYYSQIVNDFQKGDIAEGYSVSREKKESFPLTVTSAQKNPTAFYLCASSMGTGLGTYEQYFGPGTRLTVT.

This clone was counted only a few times. CDR3 bases: TGTGCCAGCAGCTTAGGACAGGGGTTTAGACAGCCCCAGCATTTT. Translated, it gives CASSLGQGFRQPQHF. The chain is built from TRBV7-9 and TRBJ1-5, with TRBD1 matching over 8 bases. V dropped 1 base and J dropped 7; count of bases not matched to a gene: 6. Germline V CDR1 and CDR2: SEHNR, FQNEAQ (reference sequence). This CDR3 comprises 15 residues.

The chain joins TRBV7-2 to TRBJ2-7, with 10 bases fitting TRBD2. Germline lookup yields CDR1 SGHTA and CDR2 FQGNSA. The CDR3 covers 15 residues. The junction had 6 bases not matched to a gene; V was cut back by 3 bases and J by 4 bases. DNA of the CDR3: TGTGCCAGCAGCTTCACTAGCGGGATTAGATACGAGCAGTACTTC. This gives the protein CASSFTSGIRYEQYF.

This rearrangement joins TRBV29-1 to TRBJ2-1, with D hard to call. The CDR3 consists of 11 residues. V was clipped by 5 bases and J by 8 bases, with 10 bases between them. The V gene's germline CDR1 is SQVTM and CDR2 ANQGSEA. CDR3 bases: TGCAGCGTTCCAACTTTTGATGAGCAGTTCTTC. It specifies CSVPTFDEQFF.

This sequence joins TRBV27 and TRBJ1-1; D remains unclear. V was clipped by 4 bases and J by 1 base, with 13 bases between them. Germline lookup yields CDR1 MNHEY and CDR2 SMNVEV (reference sequence). The CDR3 is 15 amino acids. The CDR3 is CASSSLLGENTEAFF. CDR3 coding DNA: TGTGCCAGCAGTTCCCTCCTCGGAGAGAACACTGAAGCTTTCTTT.

The gene calls are TRBV13 and TRBJ2-7; no firm D call. The V gene lost 2 bases and the J gene lost 0 bases, with 5 bases spanning the gap. The CDR3 has 13 residues. Germline V gene lookup returns CDR1 PRHDT and CDR2 FYEKMQ (reference sequence). CDR3 in amino acids: CASSLSGSYEQYF. In DNA, the CDR3 is TGTGCCAGCAGCTTATCAGGCTCCTACGAGCAGTACTTC.

This chain uses TRBV30 with TRBJ2-1; TRBD1 matches at 10 bases. The CDR3 runs to 13 residues. Trimming took 5 bases from V and 9 from J; bases not matched to a gene: 7. Per the germline V gene, CDR1 is GTSNPN and CDR2 is SVGIG (reference sequence). Written as DNA, the CDR3 is TGTGCCTGGGGGACCGGGACAGGGGTTGAGCAGTTCTTC. This gives the protein CAWGTGTGVEQFF.

V and J are TRBV30 and TRBJ2-3; 9 nucleotides align to TRBD2. The CDR3 is 15 amino acids. V lost 4 bases, J lost 5 bases, and 10 bases stayed unmatched. The V gene's germline CDR1 is GTSNPN and CDR2 SVGIG (reference sequence). CDR3 loop: CAWKISGRGGDTQYF. The CDR3 region has the DNA TGTGCCTGGAAGATTAGCGGGAGAGGTGGAGATACGCAGTATTTT.

This clone was detected only once. V and J are TRBV4-3 and TRBJ2-1; 7 nucleotides align to TRBD2. After removal of 0 bases from V and 6 bases from J, the junction contained 5 bases not matched to a gene. The germline CDR1 and CDR2 sequences are LGHNA and YSLEER. This CDR3 is built from 15 residues. The CDR3 loop reads CASSQDGGSGNEQFF. The CDR3 DNA sequence: TGCGCCAGCAGCCAAGATGGCGGGAGTGGCAATGAGCAGTTCTTC.

This chain joins TRBV4-3 and TRBJ2-5; 7 nucleotides agree with TRBD1. V lost 0 bases, J lost 4 bases, and 8 bases stayed unmatched. Looked up from germline, CDR1 is LGHNA and CDR2 is YSLEER. The CDR3 contains 16 residues. The CDR3 nucleotides are TGCGCCAGCAGCCAAGACCTGACAGGGACGTTAGAGACCCAGTACTTC. It yields the protein CASSQDLTGTLETQYF.

V gene TRBV29-1 combines with J gene TRBJ2-3, with 10 bases aligning to TRBD2. J was trimmed by 1 base and V by 2 bases; bases with no gene match: 21. Germline CDR1 and CDR2: SQVTM and ANQGSEA. CDR3 length: 21 amino acids. The CDR3 nucleotides are TGCAGCGTTGAAATCCGGGAACTAGCGGGATCGGGGACACGAGGCACAGATACGCAGTATTTT. Its protein product is CSVEIRELAGSGTRGTDTQYF.

This clone was detected once. The rearrangement uses TRBV6-1 and TRBJ1-1, with 10 bases aligning to TRBD1. This CDR3 is 13 amino acids long. Germline trimming cut 6 bases from V and 4 bases from J; bases unmatched to any gene: 2. Germline assignment: CDR1 MNHNS and CDR2 SASEGT. CDR3 in amino acids: CASRTGGPTEAFF. The CDR3 region has the DNA TGTGCCAGCAGGACAGGGGGCCCCACTGAAGCTTTCTTT.

This chain joins TRBV6-6 and TRBJ2-7, with D maybe TRBD2 (7 bases). V was trimmed by 6 bases and J by 7 bases, leaving 13 bases between them. Germline values: CDR1 MNHNY, CDR2 SVGAGI (reference sequence). The length of the CDR3 is 12 residues. CDR3 sequence: CASRGAGEEQYF. CDR3 coding DNA: TGTGCCAGCAGGGGGGCGGGGGAGGAGCAGTACTTC.